This T cell receptor (beta chain) was profiled in a study of blood T cell repertoires in COVID-19. Looking at the study overall: Specimens from acute and convalescent COVID-19 originated in the United States, Italy and Spain.

Participant ages covered roughly 18 to 89 years across 25 or so US areas. The study assigned cohorts using participant-reported clinical history. Participants in the exposed group had met a COVID-19 case in the 2 weeks before joining the study. The assay was immunoSEQ multiplex PCR, and TCRdb's table has in-frame clones only and misses some. The sample has more than 300,000 clones; over 90% are singletons. Germline V gives CDR1 KGHDR, CDR2 SFDVKD. The CDR3 totals 17 residues. Trimming pared 4 bases from V and 0 bases from J, leaving 16 bases between. The origin of this receptor is a woman in her twenties or thirties who had been exposed to COVID-19. Input material: PBMCs or T cells enriched from blood (not recorded which). The chain couples TRBV24-1 to TRBJ2-3; the D is unclear. The CDR3 here is CATSDPPQATSTDTQYF. DNA for the CDR3: TGTGCCACCAGTGACCCCCCCCAGGCAACGAGCACAGATACGCAGTATTTT.